This TCR beta chain is from a study of blood T cell repertoires in COVID-19 (dated by TCRdb to about 2020). General notes on the study: Samples from collaborators originated in the United States, Italy and Spain and spanned both the acute and convalescent phases of COVID-19. The prospective study material was composed of cDNA or gDNA derived from T cells, B-cell-depleted T cells, or PBMCs. Deeply sampled blood TCRbeta repertoires from subjects exposed to, actively infected with, or recovered from COVID-19 were included in the dataset. A freely available public database, intended as a resource for researchers studying the immune response to SARS-CoV-2, is where the repertoires were released. The samples were drawn from two sources: the first 160 participants of the ongoing ImmuneRACE study, and some 1,300 subjects contributed by 6 global collaborators. A de-identified subject ID, COVID-19 status, age in years and sex were almost always included in the sample metadata. Where HLA class I and class II types were available, the types were taken from metadata supplied by the sample provider, not from assay-based typing.

Inclusive of the bounding cysteine and phenylalanine, the CDR3 is 12 residues long. The CDR3 DNA has 36 bases and is translated from base 1. V is reduced by 3 bases and J by 12 bases, leaving a spacing of 13 bases between them. According to the germline V gene, CDR1 reads SGHTS and CDR2 reads YDEGEE. Overall study results and their limits: How much clinical and demographic metadata was included differed by source and by participant, and the metadata was provided uncurated.

The collaborating institutions used their own protocols to collect whole blood in K2EDTA tubes. For TCRbeta analysis, collaborators shipped samples in one of three forms: frozen whole blood, isolated PBMCs, or DNA extracted from either of those sample types. As for this clone: Its antigen remains unidentified. Base-call qualities are not available, and no considerably larger clone is one nucleotide away.

The immunoSEQ Assay, a bias-controlled multiplex PCR, was used to amplify TCRbeta CDR3 regions from genomic DNA. Per the source publication's procedure: Nucleated cell counts per sample were estimated from amplification of reference gene primers within the assay. To quantify the absolute abundance of each unique TCRbeta CDR3 rearrangement, sequence reads were collapsed and filtered. For each sample, productive Simpson clonality was calculated by taking the square root of Simpson's diversity index across productive rearrangements. Here the immuneACCESS table is served through TCRdb, limited to in-frame sequences with V and J called. Missing clones are a known gap in these copies; in checked studies unresolved V genes cover under half, and the rest lacks a known reason. Clone size and the V and J calls come from that table; the DNA yielded D and trimming. The sample includes under 200,000 clones, with about 80% observed a single time. Of the sample, 5% to 8.5% is held by the ten largest clones.

Source material: peripheral blood. The TCR was taken from a man in his sixties or seventies with active or convalescent COVID-19. The rearranged segments are TRBV5-8 and TRBJ2-1, with the D gene not clear enough to name. The CDR3 corresponds to CASSSLGAWQFF. Read as DNA, the sequence is TGTGCCAGCAGCTCTTTGGGCGCCTGGCAGTTCTTC. The full variable domain, completed from the reference TRBV5-8 and TRBJ2-1 proteins outside the CDR3, reads EAGVTQSPTHLIKTRGQQATLRCSPISGHTSVYWYQQALGLGLQFLLWYDEGEERNRGNFPPRFSGRQFPNYSSELNVNALELEDSALYLCASSSLGAWQFFGPGTRLTVL.